This T cell receptor (beta chain) originates from a study of response to subunit inactivated influenza vaccine. General study findings and limits: The authors proposed limited new T cell recruitment per seasonal influenza vaccination.

MiXCR, applied by TCRdb to the RT-PCR reads, yields one record per CDR3 protein. The sample includes around 580,000 distinct CDR3 sequences, 12% of them seen just once. As for this clonotype: Its antigen is undetermined.

The CDR3 covers 16 residues. The germline V and J ends were trimmed by 2 bases and 1 base, with 18 bases remaining between them. The germline CDR1 and CDR2 sequences are DFQATT and SNEGSKA (reference sequence). The chain has TRBV20-1 and TRBJ2-7; D is ambiguous. This clonotype was sampled from a man aged 50 to 59 who received an inactivated influenza vaccine. The sample in question was PBMCs from blood, obtained on the day of vaccination. The CDR3 here is CSARSRLHPDSYEQYF. For the CDR3, the DNA is TGCAGTGCTAGATCCCGGCTTCACCCTGATTCCTACGAGCAGTACTTC.